The source of this TCR beta chain is a study of beta chain features in type 1 diabetes. Study background: Examined across all samples were over 85 million sorted cells. General study results and limits: TCRB CDR3s were moderately but significantly shorter in Type 1 diabetes patients in all four CD4+ subsets.

About this clone itself: The antigen is undetermined.

Since all of the isolated RNA was reverse transcribed, expressed TCRB transcripts were what got sequenced. Generated by immunoSEQ multiplex PCR, the TCRdb table keeps only in-frame clones and is missing some. The repertoire holds roughly 610,000 clones, with roughly 15% as singletons. CDR1 is SNHLY, CDR2 FYNNEI, per germline. V was pared by 6 bases and J by 3 bases, with 14 bases between. The CDR3 consists of 15 residues. The receptor was isolated from a man aged 18-30 years in good health. The sample was naive CD4+ T cells from blood. The chain employs TRBV2 and TRBJ2-2; D is unresolved. Here the CDR3 reads CASSKTQRHTGELFF. DNA for the CDR3: TGTGCCAGCAGCAAGACCCAACGTCACACCGGGGAGCTGTTTTTT.